This entry lists 9 T cell receptor beta chains sequenced from one sample in a study of vaccination effects on CD4 cells after COVID-19. Which antigens these TCRs recognize remains unknown. The protocol was immunoSEQ multiplex PCR, while the TCRdb copy is restricted to in-frame clones and leaves out a portion. The profile shows around 22,000 clones, approximately 76% of them singletons. Under the ViraFEST assay, PBMC were stimulated with viral peptide pools so that antigen-specific CD4+ T cells expanded. Sequencing was performed afterwards. Culture proceeded for about 11 days, and CD4+ T cells were then isolated. Participants got two doses of BNT162b2 or mRNA-1273 vaccine. The source was CD4+ T cells from PBMCs cultured with HCoV-229E spike peptides, collected after COVID-19 vaccination. These receptors were collected from a human donor who received a COVID-19 vaccine.

This rearrangement joins TRBV2 to TRBJ2-5, with D hard to call. The germline V and J ends were trimmed by 4 bases and 0 bases, with 9 bases remaining between them. This CDR3 is 14 amino acids long. Germline loops: CDR1 SNHLY, CDR2 FYNNEI. The CDR3 DNA follows: TGTGCCAGCAGTGTTTCCTGGGACCAAGAGACCCAGTACTTC. Its translation is CASSVSWDQETQYF.

J is TRBJ1-4 and V is TRBV2; no definite D call. Germline-derived CDR1 and CDR2 are SNHLY and FYNNEI. This CDR3 region has 15 residues. V was shortened by 4 bases and J by 3 bases, with 12 bases between the two germline ends. This chain's CDR3 is CASSVTGLANEKLFF. Here the CDR3 DNA reads TGTGCCAGCAGTGTGACCGGTCTGGCTAATGAAAAACTGTTTTTT.

The chain is built from TRBV5-5 and TRBJ1-1; the match to TRBD1 covers 7 bases. The CDR3 spans 15 residues. Germline V lookup: CDR1 SGHKS, CDR2 YYEKEE (reference sequence). Trimming at V came to 3 bases and at J to 1 base, leaving 6 bases not matched to a gene. CDR3 coding DNA: TGTGCCAGCAGCTCAACAGGGGACGGGAACACTGAAGCTTTCTTT. Its protein product is CASSSTGDGNTEAFF.

The chain has TRBV21-1 and TRBJ2-1. TRBV21-1 is assigned pseudogene status. There are 13 residues in the CDR3. CDR3 DNA sequence: TGTGCCAGCAGCAAGGTGCTTTACAATGAGCAGTTCTTC. Protein: CASSKVLYNEQFF.

The chain combines TRBV7-2 with TRBJ2-5; D ambiguous. V gave up 6 bases and J gave up 5 bases, with 10 bases separating them. This CDR3 spans 12 amino acids. CDR1 is SGHTA, CDR2 FQGNSA, per germline. In DNA form, the CDR3 reads TGTGCCAGCAGGGACGGCCGCGAGACCCAGTACTTC. It yields the protein CASRDGRETQYF.

By proportion, this clone is medium-sized (0.01 to 0.1%). The rearrangement joins TRBV7-8 to TRBJ1-1; D is unresolved. Germline lookup yields CDR1 SGHVS and CDR2 FQNEAQ. The V end was cut by 3 bases, the J end by 4 bases, with 15 bases between. The CDR3 runs to 15 residues. CDR3 nucleotide sequence: TGTGCCAGCAGCTTGACGGAGCTGACCTTCACTGAAGCTTTCTTT. It encodes CASSLTELTFTEAFF. The entire variable domain, with the rest obtained from reference TRBV7-8 and TRBJ1-1, is as follows: GAGVSQSPRYKVAKRGQDVALRCDPISGHVSLFWYQQALGQGPEFLTYFQNEAQLDKSGLPSDRFFAERPEGSVSTLKIQRTQQEDSAVYLCASSLTELTFTEAFFGQGTRLTVV.

This chain links TRBV25-1 with TRBJ2-5; 7 positions agree with TRBD1. Trimming removed 3 bases from V and 5 bases from J; junction bases left unmatched: 6. The CDR3 covers 14 residues. Per germline, CDR1 MGHDK and CDR2 SYGVNS. CDR3 protein: CASSDPGGPETQYF. The CDR3 nucleotides are TGTGCCAGCAGTGATCCAGGGGGTCCGGAGACCCAGTACTTC. The variable domain in full, completed from reference TRBV25-1 and TRBJ2-5, reads EADIYQTPRYLVIGTGKKITLECSQTMGHDKMYWYQQDPGMELHLIHYSYGVNSTEKGDLSSESTVSRIRTEHFPLTLESARPSHTSQYLCASSDPGGPETQYFGPGTRLLVL.

The gene calls are TRBV30 and TRBJ1-2, with no clear D. The CDR3 runs to 13 residues. Germline lookup yields CDR1 GTSNPN and CDR2 SVGIG (reference sequence). The V gene lost 8 bases and the J gene lost 2 bases, with 15 bases spanning the gap. CDR3 sequence reads: CASGIGGNYGYTF. For the CDR3, the DNA is TGTGCCAGCGGGATTGGAGGGAACTATGGCTACACCTTC.

The chain links TRBV6-1 to TRBJ2-7; D perhaps matches TRBD1 (5 bases). The CDR3 has 16 residues. The V gene lost 2 bases and the J gene lost 2 bases, with 16 bases spanning the gap. Germline V lookup: CDR1 MNHNS, CDR2 SASEGT. CDR3 coding DNA: TGTGCCAGCAGTGAAATGGGCAGGGTGGGGACCTACGAGCAGTACTTC. Residues: CASSEMGRVGTYEQYF.